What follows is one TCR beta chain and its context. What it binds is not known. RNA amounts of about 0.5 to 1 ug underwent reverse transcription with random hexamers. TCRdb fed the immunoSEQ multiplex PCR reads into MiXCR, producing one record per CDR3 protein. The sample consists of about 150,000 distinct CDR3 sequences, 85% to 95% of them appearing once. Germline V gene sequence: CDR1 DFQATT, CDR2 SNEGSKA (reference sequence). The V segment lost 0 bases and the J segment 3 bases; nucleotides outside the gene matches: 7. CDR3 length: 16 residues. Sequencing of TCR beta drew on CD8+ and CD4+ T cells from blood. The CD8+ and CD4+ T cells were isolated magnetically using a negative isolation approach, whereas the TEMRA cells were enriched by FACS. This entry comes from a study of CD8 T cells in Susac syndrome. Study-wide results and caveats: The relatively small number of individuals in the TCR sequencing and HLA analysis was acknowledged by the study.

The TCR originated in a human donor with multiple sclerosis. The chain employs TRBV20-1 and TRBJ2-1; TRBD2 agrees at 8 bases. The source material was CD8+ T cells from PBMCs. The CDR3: CSARDAREGYYNEQFF. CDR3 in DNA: TGCAGTGCTAGAGATGCCCGGGAGGGGTACTACAATGAGCAGTTCTTC.